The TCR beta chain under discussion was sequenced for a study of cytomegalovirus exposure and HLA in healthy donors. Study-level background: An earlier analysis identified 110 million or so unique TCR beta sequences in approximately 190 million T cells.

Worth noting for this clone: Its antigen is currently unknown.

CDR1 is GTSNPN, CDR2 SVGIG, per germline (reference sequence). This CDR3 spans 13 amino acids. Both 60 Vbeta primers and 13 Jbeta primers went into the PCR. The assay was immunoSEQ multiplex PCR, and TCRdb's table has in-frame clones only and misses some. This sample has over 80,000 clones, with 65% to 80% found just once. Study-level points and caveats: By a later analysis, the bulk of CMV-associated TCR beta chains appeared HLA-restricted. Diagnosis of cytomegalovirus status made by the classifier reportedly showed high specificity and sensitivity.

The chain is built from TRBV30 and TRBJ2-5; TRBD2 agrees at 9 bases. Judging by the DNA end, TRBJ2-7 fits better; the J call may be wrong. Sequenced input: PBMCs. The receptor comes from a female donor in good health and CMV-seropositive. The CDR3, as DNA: TGTGCCTGGAGTGTAAGACTAGCGGACGAGCAGTACTTC. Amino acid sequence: CAWSVRLADEQYF.